The sequence of this T cell receptor (beta chain) was determined in a study of cytomegalovirus exposure and HLA in healthy donors. This PCR relied on a set of 60 Vbeta primers and 13 Jbeta primers. Assay: immunoSEQ multiplex PCR; the TCRdb copy retains only in-frame clones and omits some. The sample lists under 200,000 clones, 80% to 85% occurring once. The CDR3 runs 16 residues. The germline V gene has CDR1 SGDLS and CDR2 YYNGEE. V shed 4 bases, J shed 0 bases, and the junction held 5 bases outside the gene matches. Broader study findings: There were some public TCRs occurring in many donors, but most TCR sequences were rare. Apparent HLA restriction characterized most CMV-associated TCR beta chains in a later analysis.

Worth noting for this clone: Antigen specificity is unknown.

This TCR derives from a man in his thirties or forties in good health and CMV-seronegative. This sequence joins TRBV9 and TRBJ2-2, with TRBD1 identical over 8 bases. Specimen: PBMCs. The CDR3 loop reads CASSLNRGSNTGELFF. In DNA form, the CDR3 reads TGTGCCAGCAGCCTCAACAGGGGGTCGAACACCGGGGAGCTGTTTTTT.